These T cell receptor beta chains were read from a single sample in a study of neoadjuvant nivolumab and ipilimumab in lung cancer. The method was immunoSEQ multiplex PCR; TCRdb's version includes in-frame clones alone and lacks a portion of them. This sample carries about 16,000 clones, around 77% of them seen once, and the ten largest clones take approximately 8.1%. The specimen was tumor tissue, collected after neoadjuvant nivolumab, alone or with ipilimumab, at or shortly before surgery. The source is an adult with non-small cell lung cancer. CDR3s include the opening cysteine and the closing phenylalanine or tryptophan. D genes are given only for firm matches. Only some rows state a clone size, as once, few, many or a class for expanded clones.

NA | TRBJ1-1 | NA | TRBV14 | TGTGCCAGCAGTCCTTATTGGAACACTGAAGCTTTCTTT | CASSPYWNTEAFF
NA | TRBJ2-1 | NA | TRBV5-1 | TGCGCCAGCAGCTTGGACAGCAACAGTGAGCAGTTCTTC | CASSLDSNSEQFF
NA | TRBJ1-1 | NA | TRBV2 | TGTGCCAGCAGTGAAGCCACATACACGATCACTGAAGCTTTCTTT | CASSEATYTITEAFF
NA | TRBJ1-1 | NA | TRBV19 | TGTGCCAGTAGTCCCCCGGCAGGGAACCCTGAAGCTTTCTTT | CASSPPAGNPEAFF
NA | TRBJ2-2 | TRBD1 | TRBV18 | TGTGCCAGCTCGTCGGACAGGACCGGGGAGCTGTTTTTT | CASSSDRTGELFF
once | TRBJ2-1 | TRBD2 | TRBV13 | TGTGCCAGCAGCTCCACTAGCGGGGGGAGCTCCTACAATGAGCAGTTCTTC | CASSSTSGGSSYNEQFF
NA | TRBJ2-7 | NA | TRBV10-2 | TGCGCCAGCAGGGGCAGCTCCTACGAGCAGTACTTC | CASRGSSYEQYF
NA | TRBJ1-1 | TRBD1 | TRBV5-4 | TGTGCCAGCAGCCTCCCGGGACAGGGAACTGAAGCTTTCTTT | CASSLPGQGTEAFF
NA | TRBJ1-2 | TRBD1 | TRBV25-1 | TGTGCCAGCAGTGAGACAGGGAAAAATCGTGGCTACACCTTC | CASSETGKNRGYTF
NA | TRBJ2-7 | NA | TRBV7-6 | TGTGCCAGCAGCGCGGGCAGGGGAGGCGGCTACGAGCAGTACTTC | CASSAGRGGGYEQYF
few | TRBJ1-2 | NA | TRBV11-2 | TGTGCCAGCAGCTTGGATTTGAACCACGGCTACACCTTC | CASSLDLNHGYTF
NA | TRBJ1-2 | NA | TRBV7-9 | TGTGCCAGCAGCTTCGGCCCCTATGGCTACACCTTC | CASSFGPYGYTF
NA | TRBJ2-7 | TRBD2 | TRBV7-8 | TGTGCCAGCAGCCAGGCTGGTTCAAGCGGGGACCTTATCTACGAGCAGTACTTC | CASSQAGSSGDLIYEQYF
once | TRBJ2-2 | NA | TRBV9 | TGTGCCAGCAGCGTAGGACTAGCGAACACCGGGGAGCTGTTTTTT | CASSVGLANTGELFF
NA | TRBJ2-5 | TRBD2 | TRBV25-1 | TGTGCCAGCAGTGACCGAACGGGACTAGCGGGTCAAGAGACCCAGTACTTC | CASSDRTGLAGQETQYF
NA | TRBJ1-6 | NA | TRBV27 | TGTGCCAGCAGTTTCATCGCCGGTGGGAATTCACCCCTCCACTTT | CASSFIAGGNSPLHF
once | TRBJ1-2 | TRBD1 | TRBV7-2 | TGTGCCAGCAGCTTAGCGTCAGGGGGCTATGGCTACACCTTC | CASSLASGGYGYTF
NA | TRBJ1-1 | NA | TRBV5-4 | TGTGCCAGCAGCCCTTACAACGTAGGCGGTACTGAAGCTTTCTTT | CASSPYNVGGTEAFF
NA | TRBJ2-5 | TRBD1 | TRBV28 | TGTGCCAGCAGTTTCCCCGAGGGACAGGAGCAGGAGACCCAGTACTTC | CASSFPEGQEQETQYF
NA | TRBJ2-5 | TRBD2 | TRBV7-2 | TGTGCCAGCAGCCAGGGACTAGCGGGGGGCGGGACCCAGTACTTC | CASSQGLAGGGTQYF
NA | TRBJ2-3 | TRBD2 | TRBV30 | TGTGCCTGGAGTGTTACTAGCGGGGGCGGTACGCAGTATTTT | CAWSVTSGGGTQYF
NA | TRBJ2-2 | NA | TRBV6-1 | TGTGCCAGCAGGCCAGGGCCCAACACCGGGGAGCTGTTTTTT | CASRPGPNTGELFF
NA | TRBJ1-4 | NA | TRBV7-9 | TGTGCCAGCAGCGGTGGCCCACAGGCAAATGACAAAAAACTGTTTTTT | CASSGGPQANDKKLFF
NA | TRBJ2-1 | NA | TRBV29-1 | TGCAGCGTTGACGGGCCGAGCTCCTACAATGAGCAGTTCTTC | CSVDGPSSYNEQFF
NA | TRBJ2-2 | NA | TRBV5-1 | TGCGCCAGCAGCTTGGATGTATACAGGGCGGACACCGGGGAGCTGTTTTTT | CASSLDVYRADTGELFF
NA | TRBJ1-2 | TRBD1 | TRBV5-6 | TGTGCCAGCAGCTTGGTCGGACAGGGGAGGCAGAATGGCTACACCTTC | CASSLVGQGRQNGYTF
NA | TRBJ1-5 | NA | TRBV10-3 | TGTGCCATCAGTGGAGGATCGGGATACAATCAGCCCCAGCATTTT | CAISGGSGYNQPQHF
once | TRBJ2-2 | NA | TRBV7-2 | TGTGCCAGCAGCTTAGATGTGAGCGGGGAGCTGTTTTTT | CASSLDVSGELFF
few | TRBJ1-2 | TRBD1 | TRBV18 | TGTGCCAGCTCACCACGTCAGGGGGTGGTTGATGGCTACACCTTC | CASSPRQGVVDGYTF
NA | TRBJ2-5 | NA | TRBV9 | TGTGCCAGCAGCCCCGAGGGAACGGAGACCCAGTACTTC | CASSPEGTETQYF
medium-sized | TRBJ1-1 | NA | TRBV13 | TGTGCCAGCAGCTTAGGGGCCGGGAACACTGAAGCTTTCTTT | CASSLGAGNTEAFF
NA | TRBJ2-7 | NA | TRBV6-5 | TGTGCCAGCAGCTTTATCCAGGGCCACGAGCAGTACTTC | CASSFIQGHEQYF
NA | TRBJ2-2 | NA | TRBV5-4 | TGTGCCAGCAGCTTGGCCCAATACACCGGGGAGCTGTTTTTT | CASSLAQYTGELFF
NA | TRBJ1-1 | TRBD1 | TRBV20-1 | TGCAGCCCGGACAGGGACACTGAAGCTTTCTTT | CSPDRDTEAFF